The next 28 T cell receptor beta chains were all read from a single sample in a study of blood T cell repertoires in COVID-19. The protocol was immunoSEQ multiplex PCR, while the TCRdb copy is restricted to in-frame clones and leaves out a portion. This sample yields approximately 270,000 clones, of which roughly 90% are seen a single time; 2.5% to 3% belongs to the top ten. Sample: PBMCs or T cells enriched from blood (not recorded which). Receptors were obtained from a man in his forties who had been exposed to COVID-19.

The chain has TRBV27 and TRBJ2-7; 10 bases line up with TRBD1. CDR1 is MNHEY and CDR2 is SMNVEV in the germline V gene (reference sequence). CDR3 length: 16 amino acids. V trimming: 2 bases; J trimming: 1 base; junction bases outside the gene matches: 5. CDR3 nucleotides: TGTGCCAGCAGTTTACGGGGACAGGGGTATTCCTACGAGCAGTACTTC. It translates to CASSLRGQGYSYEQYF.

The chain carries TRBV6-5 and TRBJ2-6; the D gene is possibly TRBD2 (5 bases). The CDR3 covers 14 residues. Trimming removed 9 bases at V and 0 bases at J, with 9 bases between. The germline V gene has CDR1 MNHEY and CDR2 SVGAGI. CDR3 residues: CASGRGSGANVLTF. The CDR3 bases are TGTGCCAGTGGACGGGGCTCTGGGGCCAACGTCCTGACTTTC.

Notes on this clone: A read error may produce the germline difference seen at one junction end. The chain employs TRBV7-3 and TRBJ1-1; D is unresolved. Germline lookup yields CDR1 SGHTA and CDR2 FQGTGA. This CDR3 has 12 residues. The CDR3 DNA is TGTGCCAGCAGCTTAAACGGGTATGAGCCAGTCTTT. It yields the protein CASSLNGYEPVF.

The chain combines TRBV5-6 with TRBJ1-1, with 8 bases identical to TRBD1. V was pared by 1 base and J by 4 bases, with 3 bases of the junction left unmatched. Per germline, CDR1 SGHDT and CDR2 YYEEEE. The CDR3 length is 14 residues. The CDR3 reads CASSLRTGGTEAFF. The CDR3 coding sequence is TGTGCCAGCAGCTTGCGTACAGGGGGCACTGAAGCTTTCTTT. The complete variable domain, with remaining parts taken from reference TRBV5-6 and TRBJ1-1, reads DAGVTQSPTHLIKTRGQQVTLRCSPKSGHDTVSWYQQALGQGPQFIFQYYEEEERQRGNFPDRFSGHQFPNYSSELNVNALLLGDSALYLCASSLRTGGTEAFFGQGTRLTVV.

The chain uses TRBV7-3 and TRBJ2-2, with 8 bases identical to TRBD1. This CDR3 region has 16 residues. With 0 bases clipped from V and 5 bases from J, the junction kept 5 bases outside the gene matches. Germline V gives CDR1 SGHTA, CDR2 FQGTGA. CDR3 coding DNA: TGTGCCAGCAGCTTAACGCCCAGGGGGCAAACCGGGGAGCTGTTTTTT. Amino acid sequence: CASSLTPRGQTGELFF.

For this clone: Other DNA variants within this sample encode the same CDR3. V usage is TRBV9 and J usage is TRBJ2-5; D unclear. The CDR3 loop spans 12 amino acids. Trimming left V 0 bases short and J 5 bases short, with 5 bases between. Germline V gene sequence: CDR1 SGDLS, CDR2 YYNGEE. Here the CDR3 reads CASSVGRETQYF. The CDR3 DNA sequence: TGTGCCAGCAGCGTAGGGCGGGAGACCCAGTACTTC.

This rearrangement joins TRBV6-5 to TRBJ2-2; D perhaps matches TRBD2 (5 bases). CDR3 size: 15 residues. Trimming removed 0 bases at V and 8 bases at J, with 13 bases between. Per the germline V gene, CDR1 is MNHEY and CDR2 is SVGAGI. This chain's CDR3 is CASSYSTTRPGELFF. The DNA for the CDR3 is TGTGCCAGCAGTTACTCGACTACCAGACCAGGGGAGCTGTTTTTT.

V is TRBV9 and J is TRBJ1-3; D may be TRBD1 (5 bases). V gave up 3 bases and J gave up 0 bases, with 10 bases separating them. This CDR3 spans 15 amino acids. Germline values: CDR1 SGDLS, CDR2 YYNGEE. This CDR3 reads CASSAQGYSGNTIYF. The CDR3 bases are TGTGCCAGCAGCGCCCAGGGTTACTCTGGAAACACCATATATTTT.

The chain has TRBV3-1 (or the pseudogene TRBV3-2) and TRBJ2-1, with 7 bases identical to TRBD1. The junction had 6 bases not matched to a gene; V was cut back by 7 bases and J by 0 bases. Germline assignment: CDR1 LGHDT and CDR2 YNNKEL (reference sequence). The CDR3 spans 15 residues. This CDR3 is CASNTGDSSYNEQFF. CDR3 nucleotides: TGTGCCAGCAACACAGGGGATAGCTCCTACAATGAGCAGTTCTTC.

The chain has TRBV6-5 and TRBJ2-1; TRBD2 matches 14 bases. J lost 5 bases, V lost 6 bases, and 3 bases had no gene match. Per the germline V gene, CDR1 is MNHEY and CDR2 is SVGAGI. The CDR3 is 15 residues long. The CDR3 DNA sequence: TGTGCCAGCAGCTCGGGACTAGCGGGAGACAATGAGCAGTTCTTC. Protein sequence: CASSSGLAGDNEQFF.

This chain uses TRBV3-1 (or the pseudogene TRBV3-2) with TRBJ1-1; D gene uncertain. This CDR3 contains 11 residues. V shed 2 bases and J shed 6 bases, with 4 bases lying between them. Germline V gene lookup returns CDR1 LGHDT and CDR2 YNNKEL (reference sequence). In DNA form, the CDR3 reads TGTGCCAGCAGCCAATCGTCTGAAGCTTTCTTT. Translating gives CASSQSSEAFF.

The chain combines TRBV29-1 with TRBJ1-1; D may be TRBD1 (6 bases). CDR3 length: 10 amino acids. Germline CDR1 SQVTM, CDR2 ANQGSEA. V was cut by 7 bases and J by 7 bases, with 10 bases left in between. The CDR3 sequence is CSAWGHEAFF. CDR3 in DNA: TGCAGCGCCTGGGGACATGAAGCTTTCTTT.

CDR3 in amino acids: CASGTLAGNTEAFF. Written as DNA, the CDR3 is TGCGCCAGCGGAACCCTGGCGGGGAACACTGAAGCTTTCTTT. The chain recombines TRBV5-1 with TRBJ1-1; D call uncertain. The CDR3 is 14 residues long. V lost 7 bases to trimming and J lost 1 base, with 14 bases between them. Per germline, CDR1 SGHRS and CDR2 YFSETQ.

Comment on this clone: The sample carries other DNA sequences with the same CDR3. The V gene is TRBV2, the J gene TRBJ1-1; D ambiguous. Germline V gene lookup returns CDR1 SNHLY and CDR2 FYNNEI. The CDR3 is 11 residues long. The ends were cut back, 5 bases at V and 7 bases at J, with 8 bases in the middle. The CDR3 region is CASSNSNEAFF. CDR3 sequence (DNA): TGTGCCAGCAGTAACAGTAATGAAGCTTTCTTT.

The chain is built from TRBV19 and TRBJ1-2; TRBD1 aligns across 12 bases. Germline V gives CDR1 LNHDA, CDR2 SQIVND (reference sequence). The trim removed 8 bases at V and 10 bases at J, leaving 2 bases unmatched. The CDR3 has 11 residues. The DNA of the CDR3 is TGTGCCAGTGGGACAGGGGGCTCCTACACCTTC. It specifies CASGTGGSYTF. The full variable domain, with the rest looked up from reference TRBV19 and TRBJ1-2, is DGGITQSPKYLFRKEGQNVTLSCEQNLNHDAMYWYRQDPGQGLRLIYYSQIVNDFQKGDIAEGYSVSREKKESFPLTVTSAQKNPTAFYLCASGTGGSYTFGSGTRLTVV.

The sample holds one count of this clone. CDR3 amino acids: CASCSRGPGYGYTF. DNA for the CDR3: TGTGCCAGTTGCTCACGAGGTCCTGGCTATGGCTACACCTTC. This rearrangement joins TRBV19 to TRBJ1-2; the D is unclear. This CDR3 spans 14 amino acids. In germline, CDR1 is LNHDA, CDR2 SQIVND (reference sequence). The ends were cut back, 8 bases at V and 4 bases at J, with 17 bases in the middle.

This chain links TRBV19 with TRBJ1-6; 9 bases map to TRBD1. The CDR3 consists of 14 residues. V lost 8 bases and J lost 7; bases outside the gene matches: 6. Germline CDR1 reads LNHDA; CDR2 reads SQIVND (reference sequence). The CDR3 spells CASSPGQGNSPLHF. For the CDR3, the DNA is TGTGCCAGTTCCCCGGGACAGGGCAATTCACCCCTCCACTTT.

The chain uses TRBV5-1 and TRBJ2-1; 15 bases line up with TRBD2. After removal of 3 bases from V and 4 bases from J, the junction contained 5 bases not matched to a gene. CDR1 SGHRS and CDR2 YFSETQ come from the germline V gene. The CDR3 has 17 amino acids. DNA of the CDR3: TGCGCCAGCAGCTCCGGACTAGCGGGAGGGGGGTACAATGAGCAGTTCTTC. As protein: CASSSGLAGGGYNEQFF.

The chain is built from TRBV5-1 and TRBJ1-1; TRBD1 matches at 7 bases. There are 15 residues in the CDR3. Germline values: CDR1 SGHRS, CDR2 YFSETQ. V trimming: 5 bases; J trimming: 2 bases; junction bases outside the gene matches: 9. CDR3 region: CASRSGQNLNTEAFF. The CDR3 nucleotides read TGCGCCAGCAGATCGGGACAGAACTTAAACACTGAAGCTTTCTTT. The entire variable domain, with the rest obtained from reference TRBV5-1 and TRBJ1-1, is as follows: KAGVTQTPRYLIKTRGQQVTLSCSPISGHRSVSWYQQTPGQGLQFLFEYFSETQRNKGNFPGRFSGRQFSNSRSEMNVSTLELGDSALYLCASRSGQNLNTEAFFGQGTRLTVV.

V usage is TRBV28 and J usage is TRBJ1-6; D might be TRBD1 (6 bases). Germline CDR1 MDHEN, CDR2 SYDVKM. CDR3 size: 13 residues. V was pared by 2 bases and J by 8 bases, with 7 bases between. CDR3 sequence: CASSLEGDSPLHF. The DNA of the CDR3 is TGTGCCAGCAGTTTAGAGGGGGATTCACCCCTCCACTTT.

The rearrangement uses TRBV5-1 and TRBJ1-1; D is possibly TRBD1 (6 bases). From germline, CDR1 is SGHRS and CDR2 YFSETQ. V dropped 3 bases and J dropped 6 bases, with 9 bases sitting between them. The CDR3 runs to 12 residues. CDR3 nucleotide sequence: TGCGCCAGCAGCTCTACAGGGTCTGAAGCTTTCTTT. Translated: CASSSTGSEAFF.

As regards this clone: The same CDR3 also results from other DNA sequences found in this sample. The V and J genes are TRBV4-1 and TRBJ2-7, with a possible D match to TRBD1 (6 bases). The germline gives CDR1 MGHRA, CDR2 YSYEKL. The V gene lost 6 bases and the J gene lost 4 bases, with 10 bases spanning the gap. This CDR3 has 12 amino acids. Written as DNA, the CDR3 is TGCGCCAGCAGTCAAACAGGGTACGAGCAGTACTTC. It codes for CASSQTGYEQYF.

J is TRBJ2-3 and V is TRBV7-8; possible D gene TRBD1, 5 bases. Trimming left V 1 base short and J 5 bases short, with 7 bases between. The CDR3 spans 13 residues. Germline CDR1 is SGHVS and CDR2 is FQNEAQ. This CDR3 reads CASSLEGKDTQYF. CDR3 sequence (DNA): TGTGCCAGCAGCTTAGAGGGGAAAGATACGCAGTATTTT.

This sequence joins TRBV5-1 and TRBJ2-7; no clear D gene. V was cut by 0 bases and J by 5 bases, with 3 bases left in between. The CDR3 extends over 11 amino acids. Looked up from germline, CDR1 is SGHRS and CDR2 is YFSETQ. CDR3 in amino acids: CASSLGDEQYF. The DNA for the CDR3 is TGCGCCAGCAGCTTGGGCGACGAGCAGTACTTC. Looking up the rest from reference TRBV5-1 and TRBJ2-7 gives the full variable domain: KAGVTQTPRYLIKTRGQQVTLSCSPISGHRSVSWYQQTPGQGLQFLFEYFSETQRNKGNFPGRFSGRQFSNSRSEMNVSTLELGDSALYLCASSLGDEQYFGPGTRLTVT.

The chain couples TRBV6-2 or TRBV6-3 to TRBJ1-5; the D is unclear. This CDR3 spans 13 amino acids. CDR1 MNHEY and CDR2 SVGEGT come from the germline V gene. V lost 6 bases, J lost 3 bases, and 9 bases lay in between. The CDR3 DNA is TGTGCCAGCAGCCTCCCTTTCAATCAGCCCCAGCATTTT. Translated, it gives CASSLPFNQPQHF.

The chain couples TRBV19 to TRBJ1-5; the D gene is possibly TRBD1 (6 bases). V lost 1 base and J 4 bases, leaving 8 bases between the germline ends. Germline lookup yields CDR1 LNHDA and CDR2 SQIVND (reference sequence). The length of the CDR3 is 14 residues. CDR3 in amino acids: CASSIGTANQPQHF. For the CDR3, the DNA is TGTGCCAGTAGTATAGGGACAGCTAATCAGCCCCAGCATTTT.

The gene calls are TRBV7-2 and TRBJ1-3; D is possibly TRBD1 (6 bases). Trimming removed 1 base from V and 4 bases from J, with 11 bases in between. Germline CDR1 SGHTA, CDR2 FQGNSA. The CDR3 has 15 amino acids. The CDR3 DNA follows: TGTGCCAGCAGCTTAGGCGGGGGGGGCGGAAACACCATATATTTT. This encodes CASSLGGGGGNTIYF.

This chain links TRBV19 with TRBJ2-7; tentatively, D is TRBD1 (5 bases). Trimming cost V 5 bases and J 0 bases, with 14 bases left between them. This CDR3 comprises 15 residues. Per germline, CDR1 LNHDA and CDR2 SQIVND (reference sequence). CDR3 DNA: TGTGCCAGTAGTCCCCGGACAAAGTACTCCTACGAGCAGTACTTC. Protein sequence: CASSPRTKYSYEQYF.